The 4 T cell receptor beta chains below were found in one sample sequenced in a study of regulatory T cells in long-lasting Graves disease (dated by TCRdb to about 2021). The sample's time point label, decoded: persistent/refractory GD, antithyroid drugs over 5 years with positive TRAb. For both TCR sequencing and RNA sequencing, RNA was extracted from PBMCs in TRIzol. The library was produced with multiplex PCR. Sequencing used an Illumina HiSeq 4000. To build TCR beta libraries, CDR3 regions were amplified by Arm-PCR using iRepertoire HTBI primers. Using fastp trimming at Q25 and MiXCR clonotype assembly, TCRdb reanalyzed the public sequencing data and kept in-frame beta chains. Rows are unified per CDR3 protein, each entry keeping the most common DNA and genes. The sample records about 660,000 distinct CDR3 sequences, around 30% of which are singletons. The top ten clonotypes cover roughly 46% of the sample.

Here the sequenced sample was peripheral blood mononuclear cells (PBMCs), taken when the disease was refractory, from a patient treated with antithyroid drugs. The receptor set was obtained from a female donor with Graves disease.

There are a few counts of this clonotype. CDR3 region: CASSLNRGTGGLGTEAFF. In DNA, the CDR3 is TGTGCCAGCAGTTTAAATAGAGGGACAGGGGGCCTGGGAACTGAAGCTTTCTTT. This sequence joins TRBV6-2 or TRBV6-3 and TRBJ1-1, with TRBD1 matching over 12 bases. This CDR3 spans 18 amino acids. After removal of 4 bases from V and 5 bases from J, the junction contained 14 bases not matched to a gene. Per the germline V gene, CDR1 is MNHEY and CDR2 is SVGEGT.

J is TRBJ2-7 and V is TRBV11-2; D possibly corresponds to TRBD2 (7 bases). Trimming stripped 7 bases from V and 1 base from J, with 17 bases between. The CDR3 covers 15 residues. In germline, CDR1 is SGHAT, CDR2 FQNNGV. The CDR3 sequence is CASTRGGSMSYEQYF. The CDR3 region has the DNA TGTGCCAGCACCCGCGGGGGCTCGATGTCCTACGAGCAGTACTTC.

This clonotype was seen a few times. The rearrangement uses TRBV29-1 and TRBJ2-1, with 9 bases that match TRBD2. This CDR3 has 13 residues. V trimming: 3 bases; J trimming: 9 bases; junction bases outside the gene matches: 6. Germline V gives CDR1 SQVTM, CDR2 ANQGSEA. CDR3 nucleotide sequence: TGCAGCGTTGATGGCGGGGGGGGAAGTGAGCAGTTCTTC. Translation: CSVDGGGGSEQFF.

The chain couples TRBV12-3 or TRBV12-4 to TRBJ2-5; no clear D gene. V was clipped by 6 bases and J by 4 bases, with 18 bases between them. This CDR3 contains 15 residues. CDR3 bases: TGTGCCAGCAGGGCCCGAGTGACTCTAGGAGAGACCCAGTACTTC. Translation: CASRARVTLGETQYF.